The T cell receptor (beta chain) under discussion was sequenced for a study of T-cell reconstitution after alpha-beta-depleted transplantation in children. Unique molecular identifiers featured in how the TCRbeta library was prepared. In TCRdb, the PCR reads were re-called with MiXCR into one record per CDR3 protein. The data show about half a million distinct CDR3 sequences, under 15% seen once. The sequence was collected from a human donor who donated a stem cell graft to a child with combined immunodeficiency. The sequencing here drew on PBMCs from the stem cell graft donor, taken from the stem cell graft.

The DNA for the CDR3 is TGTGCCAGCAGCACCCCTGTTAGTAGCGGACCCCTCTACGAGCAGTACTTC. Its protein product is CASSTPVSSGPLYEQYF. This chain connects TRBV7-9 to TRBJ2-7; perhaps TRBD2 as D (6 bases). Germline V CDR1 and CDR2: SEHNR, FQNEAQ (reference sequence). The CDR3 is made up of 17 amino acids. The V and J ends lost 5 bases and 3 bases respectively, with 23 bases between them.